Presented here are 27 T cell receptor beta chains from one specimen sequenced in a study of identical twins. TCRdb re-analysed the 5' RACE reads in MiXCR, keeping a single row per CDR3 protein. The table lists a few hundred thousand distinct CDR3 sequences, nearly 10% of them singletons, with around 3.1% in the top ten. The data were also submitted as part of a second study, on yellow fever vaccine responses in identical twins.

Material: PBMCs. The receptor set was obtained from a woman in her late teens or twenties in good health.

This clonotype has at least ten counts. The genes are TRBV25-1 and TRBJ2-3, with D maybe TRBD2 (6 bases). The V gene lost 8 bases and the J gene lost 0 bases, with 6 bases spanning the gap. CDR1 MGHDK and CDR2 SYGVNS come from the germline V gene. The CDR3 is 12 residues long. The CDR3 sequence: CASAGSTDTQYF. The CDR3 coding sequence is TGTGCCAGCGCGGGGAGCACAGATACGCAGTATTTT. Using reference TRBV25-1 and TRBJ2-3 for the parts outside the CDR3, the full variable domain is EADIYQTPRYLVIGTGKKITLECSQTMGHDKMYWYQQDPGMELHLIHYSYGVNSTEKGDLSSESTVSRIRTEHFPLTLESARPSHTSQYLCASAGSTDTQYFGPGTRLTVL.

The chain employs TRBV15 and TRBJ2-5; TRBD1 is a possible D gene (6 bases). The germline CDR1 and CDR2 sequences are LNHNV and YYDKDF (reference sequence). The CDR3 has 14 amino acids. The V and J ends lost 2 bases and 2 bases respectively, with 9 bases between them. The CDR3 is CATSRQGKQETQYF. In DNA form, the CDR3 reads TGTGCCACCAGCAGACAGGGGAAACAAGAGACCCAGTACTTC.

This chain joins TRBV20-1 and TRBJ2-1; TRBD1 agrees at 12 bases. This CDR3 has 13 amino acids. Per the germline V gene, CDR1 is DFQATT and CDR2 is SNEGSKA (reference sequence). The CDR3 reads CRTGTGGKPEQFF. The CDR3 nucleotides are TGCAGGACGGGGACAGGGGGCAAACCTGAGCAGTTCTTC.

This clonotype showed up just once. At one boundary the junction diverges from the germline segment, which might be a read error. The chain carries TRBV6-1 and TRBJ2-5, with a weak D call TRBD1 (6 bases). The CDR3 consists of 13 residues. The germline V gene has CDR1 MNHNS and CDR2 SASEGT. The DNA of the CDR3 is TGTGCCAGCAGTCCCACAGGGTGGGAGACCCAGTATTTC. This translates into CASSPTGWETQYF.

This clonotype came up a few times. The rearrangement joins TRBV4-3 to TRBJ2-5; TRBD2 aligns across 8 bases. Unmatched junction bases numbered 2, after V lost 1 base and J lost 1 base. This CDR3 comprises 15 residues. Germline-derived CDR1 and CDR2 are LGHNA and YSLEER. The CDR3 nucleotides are TGCGCCAGCAGCCAAGCGGCGGGAGGCCAAGAGACCCAGTACTTC. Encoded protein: CASSQAAGGQETQYF.

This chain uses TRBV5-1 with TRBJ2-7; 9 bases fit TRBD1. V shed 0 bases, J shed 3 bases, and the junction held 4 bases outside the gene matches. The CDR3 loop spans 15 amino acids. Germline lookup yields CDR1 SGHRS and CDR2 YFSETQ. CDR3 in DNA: TGCGCCAGCAGCTTGGGCTGGACAGGGGTCTACGAGCAGTACTTC. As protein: CASSLGWTGVYEQYF.

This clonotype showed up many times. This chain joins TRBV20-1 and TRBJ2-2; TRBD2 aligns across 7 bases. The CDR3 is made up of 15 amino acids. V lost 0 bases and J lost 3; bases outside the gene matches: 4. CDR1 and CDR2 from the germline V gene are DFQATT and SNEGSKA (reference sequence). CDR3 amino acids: CSARESGRDTGELFF. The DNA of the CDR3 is TGCAGTGCTAGAGAGTCGGGGAGGGACACCGGGGAGCTGTTTTTT.

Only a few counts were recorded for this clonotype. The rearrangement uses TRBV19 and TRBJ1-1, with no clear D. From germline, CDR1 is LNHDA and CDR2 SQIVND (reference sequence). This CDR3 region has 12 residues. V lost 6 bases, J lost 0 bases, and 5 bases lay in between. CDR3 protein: CASRTLNTEAFF. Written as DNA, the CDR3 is TGTGCCAGTAGGACCTTGAACACTGAAGCTTTCTTT.

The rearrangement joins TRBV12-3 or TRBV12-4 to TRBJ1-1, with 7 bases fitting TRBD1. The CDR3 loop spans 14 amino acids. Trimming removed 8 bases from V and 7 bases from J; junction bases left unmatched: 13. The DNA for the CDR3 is TGTGCCAGCCAACTTACAGGGGAAAGAGGTGAAGCTTTCTTT. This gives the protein CASQLTGERGEAFF.

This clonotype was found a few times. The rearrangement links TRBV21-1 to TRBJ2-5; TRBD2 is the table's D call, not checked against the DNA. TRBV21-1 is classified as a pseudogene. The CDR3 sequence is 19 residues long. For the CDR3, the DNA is TGTGCCAGCAGCAAAGTGGGAAAACAAATAGCGGGAAAGGCAGAGACCCAGTACTTC. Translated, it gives CASSKVGKQIAGKAETQYF.

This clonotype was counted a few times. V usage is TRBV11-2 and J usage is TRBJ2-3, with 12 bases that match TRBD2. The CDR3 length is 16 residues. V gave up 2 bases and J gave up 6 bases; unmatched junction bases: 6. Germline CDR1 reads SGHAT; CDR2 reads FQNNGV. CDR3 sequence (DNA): TGTGCCAGCAGCTTAAGGGCTAGCGGGAGGGCCGATACGCAGTATTTT. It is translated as CASSLRASGRADTQYF.

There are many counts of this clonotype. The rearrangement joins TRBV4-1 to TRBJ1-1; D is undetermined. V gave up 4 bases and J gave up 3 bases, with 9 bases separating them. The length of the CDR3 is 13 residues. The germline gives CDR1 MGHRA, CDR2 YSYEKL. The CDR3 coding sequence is TGCGCCAGCAGCCCCCAGTCAGACACTGAAGCTTTCTTT. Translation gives CASSPQSDTEAFF.

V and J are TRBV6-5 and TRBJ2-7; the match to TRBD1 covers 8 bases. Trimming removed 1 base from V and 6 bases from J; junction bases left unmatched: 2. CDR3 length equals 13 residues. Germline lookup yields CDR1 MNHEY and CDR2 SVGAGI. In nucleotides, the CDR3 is TGTGCCAGCAGTTACTACGGGACAGGCGAGCAGTACTTC. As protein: CASSYYGTGEQYF.

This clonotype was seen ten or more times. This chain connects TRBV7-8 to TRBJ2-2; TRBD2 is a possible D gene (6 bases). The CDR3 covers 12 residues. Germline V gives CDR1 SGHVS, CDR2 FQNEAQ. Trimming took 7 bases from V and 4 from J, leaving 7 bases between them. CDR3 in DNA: TGTGCCAGCATCGGGGGCACCGGGGAGCTGTTTTTT. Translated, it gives CASIGGTGELFF. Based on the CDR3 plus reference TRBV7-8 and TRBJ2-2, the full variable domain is GAGVSQSPRYKVAKRGQDVALRCDPISGHVSLFWYQQALGQGPEFLTYFQNEAQLDKSGLPSDRFFAERPEGSVSTLKIQRTQQEDSAVYLCASIGGTGELFFGEGSRLTVL.

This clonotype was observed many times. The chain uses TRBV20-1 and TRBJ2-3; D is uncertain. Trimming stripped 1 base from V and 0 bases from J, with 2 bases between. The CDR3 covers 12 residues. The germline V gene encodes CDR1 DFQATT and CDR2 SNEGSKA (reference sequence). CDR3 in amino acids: CSARVSTDTQYF. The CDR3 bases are TGCAGTGCTAGAGTGAGCACAGATACGCAGTATTTT.

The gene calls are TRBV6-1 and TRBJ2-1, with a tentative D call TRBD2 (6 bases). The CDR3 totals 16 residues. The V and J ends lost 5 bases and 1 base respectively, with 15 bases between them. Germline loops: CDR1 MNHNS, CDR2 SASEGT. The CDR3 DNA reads TGTGCCAGCAGTATCCGGGACTCCATTTCCTACAATGAGCAGTTCTTC. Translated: CASSIRDSISYNEQFF.

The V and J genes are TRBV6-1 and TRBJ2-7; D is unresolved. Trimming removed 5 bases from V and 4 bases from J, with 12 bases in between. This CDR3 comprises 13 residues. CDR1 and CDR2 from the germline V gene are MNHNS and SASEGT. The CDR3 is CASSPPYRYEQYF. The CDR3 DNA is TGTGCCAGCAGTCCACCGTATCGGTACGAGCAGTACTTC.

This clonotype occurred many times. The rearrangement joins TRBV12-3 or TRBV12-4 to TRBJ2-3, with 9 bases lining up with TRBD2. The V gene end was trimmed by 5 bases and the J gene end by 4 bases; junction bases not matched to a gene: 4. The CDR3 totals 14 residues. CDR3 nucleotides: TGTGCCAGCAGTCTCCTAGCGGGGCCAGATACGCAGTATTTT. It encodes CASSLLAGPDTQYF.

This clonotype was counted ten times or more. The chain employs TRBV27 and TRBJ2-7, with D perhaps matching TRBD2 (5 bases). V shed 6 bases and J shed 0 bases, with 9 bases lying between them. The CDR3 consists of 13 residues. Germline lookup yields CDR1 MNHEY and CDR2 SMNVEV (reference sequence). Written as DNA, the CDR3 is TGTGCCAGCAGCATCCGGGACTCCTACGAGCAGTACTTC. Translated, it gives CASSIRDSYEQYF.

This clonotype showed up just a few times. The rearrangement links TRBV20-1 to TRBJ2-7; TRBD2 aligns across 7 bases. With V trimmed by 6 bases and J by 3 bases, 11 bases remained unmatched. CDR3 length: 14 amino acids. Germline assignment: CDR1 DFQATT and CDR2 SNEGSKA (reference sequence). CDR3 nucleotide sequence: TGCAGTGCGCGTACTAGCGCCTTCGTCTACGAGCAGTACTTC. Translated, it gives CSARTSAFVYEQYF.

The CDR3 region is CATSDYGTAILVFVTEAFF. CDR3 nucleotides: TGTGCCACCAGTGATTACGGGACAGCAATTCTGGTTTTTGTCACTGAAGCTTTCTTT. The chain carries TRBV24-1 and TRBJ1-1, with 7 bases matching TRBD1. The trim removed 2 bases at V and 4 bases at J, leaving 18 bases unmatched. The CDR3 extends over 19 amino acids. Germline CDR1 KGHDR, CDR2 SFDVKD.

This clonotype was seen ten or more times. As DNA, the CDR3 is TGTGCCAGCAGCGGGAGACTAGCCGGCGGGGATACGCAGTATTTT. Translated, it gives CASSGRLAGGDTQYF. This chain links TRBV11-2 with TRBJ2-3; 7 bases are shared with TRBD2. V lost 5 bases to trimming and J lost 6 bases; unmatched junction nucleotides: 11. The CDR3 has 15 amino acids. The germline CDR1 and CDR2 sequences are SGHAT and FQNNGV.

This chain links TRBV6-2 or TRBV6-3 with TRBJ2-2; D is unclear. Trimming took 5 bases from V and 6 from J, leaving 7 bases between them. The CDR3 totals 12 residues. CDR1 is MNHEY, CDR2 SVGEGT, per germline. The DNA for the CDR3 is TGTGCCAGCAGTCGTCCATCCGGGGAGCTGTTTTTT. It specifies CASSRPSGELFF.

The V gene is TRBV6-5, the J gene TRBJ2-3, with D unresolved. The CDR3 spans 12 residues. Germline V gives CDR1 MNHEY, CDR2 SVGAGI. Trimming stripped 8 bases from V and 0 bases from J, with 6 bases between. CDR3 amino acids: CASRKSTDTQYF. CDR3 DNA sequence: TGTGCCAGCCGGAAGAGCACAGATACGCAGTATTTT.

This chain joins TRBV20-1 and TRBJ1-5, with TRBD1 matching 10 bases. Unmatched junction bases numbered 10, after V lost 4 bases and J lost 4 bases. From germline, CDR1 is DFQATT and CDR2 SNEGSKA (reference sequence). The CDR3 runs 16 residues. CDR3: CSAIRDRGARNQPQHF. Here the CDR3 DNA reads TGCAGTGCTATCCGGGACAGGGGCGCTAGAAATCAGCCCCAGCATTTT.

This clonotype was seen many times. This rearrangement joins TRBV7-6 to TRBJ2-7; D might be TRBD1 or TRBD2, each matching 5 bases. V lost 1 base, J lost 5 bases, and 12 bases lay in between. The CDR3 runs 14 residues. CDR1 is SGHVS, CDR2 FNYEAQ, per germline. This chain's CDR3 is CASSLGSGTNEQYF. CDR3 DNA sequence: TGTGCCAGCAGCTTAGGCTCAGGGACGAACGAGCAGTACTTC. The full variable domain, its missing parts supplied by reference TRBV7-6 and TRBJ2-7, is GAGVSQSPRYKVTKRGQDVALRCDPISGHVSLYWYRQALGQGPEFLTYFNYEAQQDKSGLPNDRFSAERPEGSISTLTIQRTEQRDSAMYRCASSLGSGTNEQYFGPGTRLTVT.

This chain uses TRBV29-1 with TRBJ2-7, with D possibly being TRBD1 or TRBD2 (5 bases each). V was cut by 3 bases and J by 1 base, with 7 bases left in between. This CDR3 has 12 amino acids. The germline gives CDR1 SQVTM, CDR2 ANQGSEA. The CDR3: CSVEGESYEQYF. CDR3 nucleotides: TGCAGCGTTGAGGGGGAATCCTACGAGCAGTACTTC.